A selection of T cell receptor beta chains follows, all from one sample in a study of Ad26.COV2.S vaccination and SARS-CoV-2 variants. This table comes from immunoSEQ multiplex PCR, and its TCRdb copy is limited to in-frame clones, with some not included. The sample holds roughly 300,000 clones, about 89% seen once. Specimen: peripheral blood, collected in a trial of Ad26.COV2.S vaccine versus placebo. These receptors originate from a person aged 18-65 years who received the Ad26.COV2.S COVID-19 vaccine or a placebo. Both conserved end residues are part of each CDR3. The D gene is left open where the match is weak. Expanded clones get a size class; other rows say once, few or many, or leave the size out.

v_call	clone_size	d_call	j_call	cdr3_nt	cdr3_aa
TRBV28	-	TRBD1	TRBJ2-7	TGTGCCAGTGCCGGGACAGGGGGACTGACCTACGAGCAGTACTTC	CASAGTGGLTYEQYF
TRBV27	-	-	TRBJ2-3	TGTGCCAGCAGTTTATGGGAGACTAGCACAGATACGCAGTATTTT	CASSLWETSTDTQYF
TRBV27	-	TRBD2	TRBJ2-3	TGTGCCAGCAGTTCTCCACTAGCGGGATTAACAGATACGCAGTATTTT	CASSSPLAGLTDTQYF
TRBV4-2	once	TRBD1	TRBJ2-2	TGTGCCAGCAGCCAAGATTTGTCAGGGGGATTGAACGGGGAGCTGTTTTTT	CASSQDLSGGLNGELFF
TRBV5-4	-	-	TRBJ2-1	TGTGCCAGCAGCCCAGGGGAGGGGAGCTCCTACAATGAGCAGTTCTTC	CASSPGEGSSYNEQFF
TRBV12-2	-	-	TRBJ1-5	TGTGCAAGTCGCTTAGCTCGACAGGGAACCGGCAATCAGCCCCAGCATTTT	CASRLARQGTGNQPQHF
TRBV11-2	-	-	TRBJ1-1	TGTGCCAGCAGCTTCAGGGGAGGATTCATGAACACTGAAGCTTTCTTT	CASSFRGGFMNTEAFF
TRBV18	-	TRBD1	TRBJ1-1	TGTGCCAGCTCACCGTTACAGGGGGAAGCTTTCTTT	CASSPLQGEAFF
TRBV9	-	-	TRBJ2-1	TGTGCCAGCAGCGTAGGTACGGAGCATGAGCAGTTCTTC	CASSVGTEHEQFF
TRBV7-9	-	-	TRBJ2-7	TGTGCCAGCAGCTTAGCAACAGGATCCGACGAGCAGTACTTC	CASSLATGSDEQYF
TRBV18	once	-	TRBJ1-1	TGTGCCAGCTCACTCTCCCCGGTGGTAAGAGACACTGAAGCTTTCTTT	CASSLSPVVRDTEAFF
TRBV19	-	-	TRBJ2-6	TGTGCCACTGGGGGACGAGGGGCGCGGGGGGCCAACGTCCTGACTTTC	CATGGRGARGANVLTF
TRBV19	-	TRBD2	TRBJ2-6	TGTGCCAGTAGTATAGATGGGCTAGCGGACTACCTCTCTGGGGCCAACGTCCTGACTTTC	CASSIDGLADYLSGANVLTF
TRBV3-1/TRBV3-2	-	TRBD2	TRBJ2-1	TGTGCCAGCAGCCGCACGGGACTAGCGGGAAGTGAGCAGTTCTTC	CASSRTGLAGSEQFF
TRBV15	-	-	TRBJ1-1	TGTGCCACCAGCAGAGGCCAGGGCGAAGCTTTCTTT	CATSRGQGEAFF
TRBV6-5	-	TRBD2	TRBJ2-3	TGTGCCAGCAGGGGGACTAGTGAAGATACGCAGTATTTT	CASRGTSEDTQYF
TRBV2	-	-	TRBJ1-2	TGTGCCACCCTGGGGGGGGCGCAGGATGGCTACACCTTC	CATLGGAQDGYTF
TRBV6-5	-	TRBD1	TRBJ1-2	TGTGCCAGCAAACCGGGACAGGGTAACTATGGCTACACCTTC	CASKPGQGNYGYTF
TRBV5-5	-	-	TRBJ1-2	TGTGCCAGCAGCTTGAGCGGACACGCGGTGTGGTATGGCTACACCTTC	CASSLSGHAVWYGYTF
TRBV28	-	-	TRBJ1-1	TGTGCCAGCAACCAGCAGGCTGTGAACACTGAAGCTTTCTTT	CASNQQAVNTEAFF
TRBV30	-	-	TRBJ1-3	TGTGCCTGGAGATCATCGGCCTACTCTGGAAACACCATATATTTT	CAWRSSAYSGNTIYF
TRBV28	-	-	TRBJ1-5	TGTGCCAGCAGCCTACGGGGGGGCAATCAGCCCCAGCATTTT	CASSLRGGNQPQHF
TRBV28	-	-	TRBJ2-7	TGTGCCAGCAGACGAAGGGAGAGCTCCTACGAGCAGTACTTC	CASRRRESSYEQYF
TRBV6-5	-	TRBD1	TRBJ1-1	TGTGCCAGCAGTTACGACAGGGGGGGCACTGAAGCTTTCTTT	CASSYDRGGTEAFF
TRBV7-9	-	-	TRBJ2-4	TGTGCCAGCAGCTTAGCCCGGGGGTCACTAGCCAAAAACATTCAGTACTTC	CASSLARGSLAKNIQYF
TRBV27	-	-	TRBJ2-5	TGTGCCAGCAGTTCCACCTTCCGACCTGTGGGGGGGCGCGGGGAGACCCAGTACTTC	CASSSTFRPVGGRGETQYF
TRBV5-6	-	-	TRBJ1-2	TGTGCCAGCAGCCTTGTGGGGCGGGGTGATGGCTACACCTTC	CASSLVGRGDGYTF
TRBV5-6	-	TRBD1	TRBJ1-2	TGTGCCAGCAGCCCGGACAGGGCCTATGGCTACACCTTC	CASSPDRAYGYTF
TRBV6-4	-	-	TRBJ1-2	TGTGCCAGCAGCCCCGGGGAGCCCTATGGCTACACCTTC	CASSPGEPYGYTF
TRBV9	-	-	TRBJ2-5	TGTGCCAGCAGCTCGGAGTTTCTTGTCGGGGGACCCCAAGAGACCCAGTACTTC	CASSSEFLVGGPQETQYF
TRBV6-2/TRBV6-3	-	-	TRBJ1-3	TGTGCCAGCAGTTTTGCGGGGACGTCTGGAAACACCATATATTTT	CASSFAGTSGNTIYF
TRBV29-1	-	TRBD1	TRBJ1-2	TGCAGCGTTGCGGCTGCCGGGACAGGGGATGGCTACACCTTC	CSVAAAGTGDGYTF
TRBV11-1	-	-	TRBJ2-2	TGTGCCAGCAGCTTGGGCTCCGCGAACACCGGGGAGCTGTTTTTT	CASSLGSANTGELFF
TRBV4-2	-	-	TRBJ1-5	TGTGCCAGCAGCCAACAGGGGAATCAGCCCCAGCATTTT	CASSQQGNQPQHF
TRBV20-1	-	-	TRBJ1-2	TGCAGTGCGAGTCAAGGGGTGGGAGGCTACACCTTC	CSASQGVGGYTF
TRBV5-1	few	-	TRBJ1-2	TGCGCCAGCAGCTTGGAGGGGGGCGACTATGGCTACACCTTC	CASSLEGGDYGYTF
TRBV24-1	-	-	TRBJ2-3	TGTGCCACCGGTTTCATAGATACGCAGTATTTT	CATGFIDTQYF
TRBV13	-	TRBD1	TRBJ1-3	TGTGCCAGCAGCTACCGGGACAGCTCTGGAAACACCATATATTTT	CASSYRDSSGNTIYF
TRBV10-2	-	-	TRBJ1-6	TGCGCCAGCAGTAGGCAGGGGTCCACACCCCTCCACTTT	CASSRQGSTPLHF
TRBV5-6	-	-	TRBJ2-2	TGTGCCAGCAGCTTGGCCCAGACCGGGGAGCTGTTTTTT	CASSLAQTGELFF
TRBV7-2	-	-	TRBJ2-7	TGTGCCAGCAACCGCGGGGCACGGGAGCAGTACTTC	CASNRGAREQYF
TRBV28	-	-	TRBJ2-4	TGTGCCAGCAGTTTTGATATTGCCGGCGGCATTCAGTACTTC	CASSFDIAGGIQYF